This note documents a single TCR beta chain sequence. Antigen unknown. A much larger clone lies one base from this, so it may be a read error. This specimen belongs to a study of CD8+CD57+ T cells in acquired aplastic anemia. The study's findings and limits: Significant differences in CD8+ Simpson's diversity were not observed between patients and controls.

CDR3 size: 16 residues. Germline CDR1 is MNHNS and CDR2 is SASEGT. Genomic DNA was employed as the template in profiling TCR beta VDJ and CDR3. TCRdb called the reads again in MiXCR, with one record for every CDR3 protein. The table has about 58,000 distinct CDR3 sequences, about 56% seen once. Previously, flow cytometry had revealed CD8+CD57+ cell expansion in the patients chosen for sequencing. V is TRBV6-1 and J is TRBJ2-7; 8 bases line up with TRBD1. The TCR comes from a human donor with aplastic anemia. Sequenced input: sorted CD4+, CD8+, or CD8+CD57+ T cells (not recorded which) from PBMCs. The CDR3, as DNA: TGTGCCAGCTGTGACGAGGCGGACAGGGCCGGCTACGAGCAGTACTTC. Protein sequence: CASCDEADRAGYEQYF.